The rows below give T cell receptor beta chains drawn from one sample of a study of post-analysis software for immune sequencing data. TCRdb re-derived calls from the PCR reads in MiXCR, one entry per CDR3 protein. The sample consists of 700,000 to 900,000 distinct CDR3 sequences, around 42% of them appearing once. Sequencing used blood. Receptor source: a girl aged 5-17 years with multiple sclerosis. CDR3s include the opening cysteine and the closing phenylalanine or tryptophan. Fields, in order: V gene, clone size, D gene, J gene, CDR3 DNA, CDR3 protein. The D gene is left open where the match is weak. Clone size is stated in some rows and not others, as once, few, many or a class when expanded.

TRBV4-3	-	TRBD1	TRBJ2-7	TGCGCCAGCAGCCACGGACAGGGCTACGAGCAGTACTTC	CASSHGQGYEQYF
TRBV4-2	-	TRBD1	TRBJ2-6	TGTGCCAGCAGAGGAAAGACAGGGGAACCCTCTGGGGCCAACGTCCTGACTTTC	CASRGKTGEPSGANVLTF
TRBV7-9	-	TRBD2	TRBJ2-7	TGTGCCAGCAGCTCCAGCGGGACTAGCGGGAACCTGATTATGCCCTACGAGCAGTACTTC	CASSSSGTSGNLIMPYEQYF
TRBV5-5	-	TRBD1	TRBJ1-1	TGTGCCAGCAGCCCTACCCAGGGACAGAAGAACACTGAAGCTTTCTTT	CASSPTQGQKNTEAFF
TRBV21-1	-	-	TRBJ2-7	TGTGCCAGCAGGGAGCGCCCCTACGAGCAGTACTTC	CASRERPYEQYF
TRBV12-3/TRBV12-4	-	TRBD2	TRBJ2-2	TGTGCCAGCGGGAGGGGTAGCGGGGAGCTGTTTTTT	CASGRGSGELFF
TRBV14	-	-	TRBJ1-2	TGTGCCAGCAGCCAATTTCCAGGGCGCGGCTACACCTTC	CASSQFPGRGYTF
TRBV28	-	TRBD1	TRBJ1-2	TGTGCCAGCAGTTTAGCCCGCGGACAGGGGGACTATGGCTACACCTTC	CASSLARGQGDYGYTF
TRBV28	few	TRBD1	TRBJ2-7	TGTGCCAGCAGTTCCGTGACAGGGGCCTACGAGCAGTACTTC	CASSSVTGAYEQYF
TRBV6-2/TRBV6-3	-	-	TRBJ2-1	TGTGCCAGCAGCCTCTTCCTTGAGCAGTTCTTC	CASSLFLEQFF
TRBV7-6	-	TRBD1	TRBJ1-4	TGTGCCAGCAGCCCGACGACAGGGGCGGCTGAAAAACTGTTTTTT	CASSPTTGAAEKLFF
TRBV20-1	-	TRBD2	TRBJ2-7	TGCAGTGCTAGTAAGGGACTAGTCGGTCTGTTCGAGCAGTACTTC	CSASKGLVGLFEQYF
TRBV28	-	TRBD1	TRBJ2-1	TGTGCCAGCAGTTCGGCAGGGGGTTGGAATGAGCAGTTCTTC	CASSSAGGWNEQFF
TRBV27	-	TRBD1	TRBJ1-2	TGTGCCAGCAGCGAATCGACCAGGGGGGACTATGGCTACACCTTC	CASSESTRGDYGYTF
TRBV20-1	few	-	TRBJ1-5	TGCAGTGCTAGAGATCCCGGACAGACTAGCCATAATAGCAATCAGCCCCAGCATTTT	CSARDPGQTSHNSNQPQHF
TRBV28	many	-	TRBJ2-5	TGTGCCAGCAGTTTGCCACAAGAGACCCAGTACTTC	CASSLPQETQYF
TRBV3-1	-	-	TRBJ2-1	TGTGCCAGCAGCCGTGCAAACCCCTCCTACAATGAGCAGTTCTTC	CASSRANPSYNEQFF
TRBV20-1	-	TRBD1	TRBJ1-5	TGCAGTGCTAGAGAGGACAGGGTCCTTTATAGCAATCAGCCCCAGCATTTT	CSAREDRVLYSNQPQHF
TRBV4-1	-	-	TRBJ1-1	TGCGCCAGCAGCCACGGGGTGAGGGACACTGAAGCTTTCTTT	CASSHGVRDTEAFF
TRBV6-5	once	-	TRBJ1-1	TGTGCCAGCAGTCCGACCGCCGCCCAAGCTTTCTTT	CASSPTAAQAFF
TRBV28	once	-	TRBJ1-1	TGTGCCAGCAGTTACACCCTGCTAGGACGGAAGAACACTGAAGCTTTCTTT	CASSYTLLGRKNTEAFF
TRBV20-1	-	-	TRBJ2-1	TGCAGTGCTAGGGCGGGAAGAGAGCAGTTCTTC	CSARAGREQFF
TRBV28	-	-	TRBJ2-3	TGTGCCAGCAGAGAAGGGACGTTAAGGGACACAGATACGCAGTATTTT	CASREGTLRDTDTQYF
TRBV29-1	few	-	TRBJ1-2	TGCAGCGCCATAGACAGTAACTATGGCTACACCTTC	CSAIDSNYGYTF
TRBV5-6	-	-	TRBJ2-4	TGTGCCAGCAGCTTGCGGGGGGCGGTGGCCCTAGCCAAAAACATTCAGTACTTC	CASSLRGAVALAKNIQYF
TRBV27	few	-	TRBJ2-5	TGTGCCAGCAGTTTCCGATCTAAAACGAAAGAGACCCAGTACTTC	CASSFRSKTKETQYF
TRBV24-1	-	TRBD2	TRBJ2-3	TGTGCCACCAGTGACCCGACTAGCGGGAGTAGAGATACGCAGTATTTT	CATSDPTSGSRDTQYF